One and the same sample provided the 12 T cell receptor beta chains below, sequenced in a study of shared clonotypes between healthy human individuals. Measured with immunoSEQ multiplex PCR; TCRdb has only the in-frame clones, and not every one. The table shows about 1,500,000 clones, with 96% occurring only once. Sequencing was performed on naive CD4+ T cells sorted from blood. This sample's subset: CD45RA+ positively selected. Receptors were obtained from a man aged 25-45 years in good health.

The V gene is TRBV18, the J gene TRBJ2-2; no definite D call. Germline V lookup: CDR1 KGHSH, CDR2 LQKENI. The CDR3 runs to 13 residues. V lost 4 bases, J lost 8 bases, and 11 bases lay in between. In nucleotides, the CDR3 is TGTGCCAGCTCACGATTGGAAAGGGGGGAGCTGTTTTTT. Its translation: CASSRLERGELFF.

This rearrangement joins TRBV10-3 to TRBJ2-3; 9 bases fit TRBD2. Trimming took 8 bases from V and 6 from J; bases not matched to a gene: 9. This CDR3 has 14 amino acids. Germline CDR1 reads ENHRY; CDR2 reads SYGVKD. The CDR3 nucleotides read TGTGCCATCGCGCTAAGCGGGAGGCCGGATACGCAGTATTTT. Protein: CAIALSGRPDTQYF.

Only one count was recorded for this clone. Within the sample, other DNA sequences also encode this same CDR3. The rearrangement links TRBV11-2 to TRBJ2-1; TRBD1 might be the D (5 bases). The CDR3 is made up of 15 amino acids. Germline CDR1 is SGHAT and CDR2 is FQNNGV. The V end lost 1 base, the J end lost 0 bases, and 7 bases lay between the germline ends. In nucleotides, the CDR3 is TGTGCCAGCAGCTTAGGACAGAGCTCCTACAATGAGCAGTTCTTC. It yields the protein CASSLGQSSYNEQFF.

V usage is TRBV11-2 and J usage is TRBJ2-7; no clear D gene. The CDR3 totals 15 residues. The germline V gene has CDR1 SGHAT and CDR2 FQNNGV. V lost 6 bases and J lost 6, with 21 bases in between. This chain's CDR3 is CASSRLGRSLGEQYF. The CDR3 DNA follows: TGTGCCAGCAGTAGACTCGGGCGTAGTTTAGGCGAGCAGTACTTC.

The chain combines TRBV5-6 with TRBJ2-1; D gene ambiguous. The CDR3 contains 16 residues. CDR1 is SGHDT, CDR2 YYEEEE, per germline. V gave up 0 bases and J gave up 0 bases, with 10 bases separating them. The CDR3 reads CASSLADVLSYNEQFF. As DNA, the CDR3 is TGTGCCAGCAGCTTGGCCGATGTCCTCTCCTACAATGAGCAGTTCTTC.

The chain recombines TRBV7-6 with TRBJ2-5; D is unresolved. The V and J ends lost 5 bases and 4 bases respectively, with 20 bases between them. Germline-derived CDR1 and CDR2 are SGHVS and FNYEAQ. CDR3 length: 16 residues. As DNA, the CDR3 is TGTGCCAGCAGCCGGAGACATCGCCGAGCCCCAGAGACCCAGTACTTC. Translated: CASSRRHRRAPETQYF. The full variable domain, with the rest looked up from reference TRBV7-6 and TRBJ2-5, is GAGVSQSPRYKVTKRGQDVALRCDPISGHVSLYWYRQALGQGPEFLTYFNYEAQQDKSGLPNDRFSAERPEGSISTLTIQRTEQRDSAMYRCASSRRHRRAPETQYFGPGTRLLVL.

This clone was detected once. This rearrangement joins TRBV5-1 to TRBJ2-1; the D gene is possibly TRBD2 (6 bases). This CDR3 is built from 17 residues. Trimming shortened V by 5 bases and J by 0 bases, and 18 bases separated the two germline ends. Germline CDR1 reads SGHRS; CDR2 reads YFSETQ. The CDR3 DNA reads TGCGCCAGCAGTTTAGACATAGCGGCGAGCTCCTACAATGAGCAGTTCTTC. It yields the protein CASSLDIAASSYNEQFF.

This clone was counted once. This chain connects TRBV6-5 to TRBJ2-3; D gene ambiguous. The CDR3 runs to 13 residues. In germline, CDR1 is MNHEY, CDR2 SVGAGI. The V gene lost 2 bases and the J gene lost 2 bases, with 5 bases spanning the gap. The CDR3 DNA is TGTGCCAGCAGTTACATTCTCACAGATACGCAGTATTTT. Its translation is CASSYILTDTQYF.

The CDR3 DNA is TGTGCCAGCAGTTTTCCCAAGTTTTACGAGCAGTACTTC. It yields the protein CASSFPKFYEQYF. This rearrangement joins TRBV28 to TRBJ2-7; D uncertain. This CDR3 spans 13 amino acids. Trimming took off 3 bases at V and 4 bases at J, with 10 bases between the two ends. Looked up from germline, CDR1 is MDHEN and CDR2 is SYDVKM.

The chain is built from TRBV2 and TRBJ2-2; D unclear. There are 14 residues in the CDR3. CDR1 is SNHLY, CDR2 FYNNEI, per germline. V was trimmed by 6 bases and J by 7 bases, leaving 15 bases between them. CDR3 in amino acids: CASRISFDLGELFF. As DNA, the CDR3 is TGTGCCAGCAGAATATCCTTCGACCTCGGGGAGCTGTTTTTT.

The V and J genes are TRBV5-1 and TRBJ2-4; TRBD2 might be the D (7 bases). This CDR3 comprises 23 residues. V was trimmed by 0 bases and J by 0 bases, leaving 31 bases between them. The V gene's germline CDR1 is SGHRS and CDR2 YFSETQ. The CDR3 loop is CASSLASPGQLERGGLAKNIQYF. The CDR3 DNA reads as TGCGCCAGCAGCTTGGCGTCACCCGGACAGCTCGAAAGGGGGGGCCTAGCCAAAAACATTCAGTACTTC.

CDR3 loop: CASSIMDYGEAFF. CDR3 bases: TGTGCCAGTAGTATAATGGATTACGGTGAAGCTTTCTTT. The chain uses TRBV19 and TRBJ1-1; D is unclear. Trimming left V 2 bases short and J 7 bases short, with 11 bases between. The CDR3 covers 13 residues. Germline V gene sequence: CDR1 LNHDA, CDR2 SQIVND (reference sequence). The full variable domain, rest sourced from reference TRBV19 and TRBJ1-1, is DGGITQSPKYLFRKEGQNVTLSCEQNLNHDAMYWYRQDPGQGLRLIYYSQIVNDFQKGDIAEGYSVSREKKESFPLTVTSAQKNPTAFYLCASSIMDYGEAFFGQGTRLTVV.